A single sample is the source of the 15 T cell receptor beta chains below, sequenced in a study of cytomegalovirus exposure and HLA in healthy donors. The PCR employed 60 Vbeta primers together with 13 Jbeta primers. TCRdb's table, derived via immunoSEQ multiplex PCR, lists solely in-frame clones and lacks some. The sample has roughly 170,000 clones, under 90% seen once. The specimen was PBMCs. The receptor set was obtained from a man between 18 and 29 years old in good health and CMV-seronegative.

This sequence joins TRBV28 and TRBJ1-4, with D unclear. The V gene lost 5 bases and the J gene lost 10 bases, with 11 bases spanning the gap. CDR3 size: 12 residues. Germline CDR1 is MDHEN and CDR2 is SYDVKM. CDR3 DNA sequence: TGTGCCAGCAGTCCTCACTTTGGAAAACTGTTTTTT. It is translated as CASSPHFGKLFF.

The CDR3 nucleotides read TGTGCCAGCAGCTTAGGGGGCGGCAGTACCTACGAGCAGTACTTC. Its protein product is CASSLGGGSTYEQYF. The chain couples TRBV11-3 to TRBJ2-7; TRBD1 is a possible D gene (5 bases). Germline V CDR1 and CDR2: SGHNT, YENEEA. With 1 base removed from V and 2 bases from J, the gap between germline ends came to 12 bases. The CDR3 is 15 residues long.

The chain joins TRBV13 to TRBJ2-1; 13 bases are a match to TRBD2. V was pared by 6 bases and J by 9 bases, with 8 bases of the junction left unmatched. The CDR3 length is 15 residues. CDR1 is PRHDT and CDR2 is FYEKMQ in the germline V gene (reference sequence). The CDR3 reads CASRTRTSGSGEQFF. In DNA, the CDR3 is TGTGCCAGCAGAACCAGGACTAGCGGGAGTGGTGAGCAGTTCTTC.

CDR3 bases: TGTGCCAGCAGTTACCCCGGACTAGCGGGGGGAAATGAGCAGTTCTTC. This sequence encodes CASSYPGLAGGNEQFF. This chain connects TRBV6-5 to TRBJ2-1; 14 bases are shared with TRBD2. The trim removed 2 bases at V and 7 bases at J, leaving 4 bases unmatched. Germline V gene lookup returns CDR1 MNHEY and CDR2 SVGAGI. The CDR3 totals 16 residues.

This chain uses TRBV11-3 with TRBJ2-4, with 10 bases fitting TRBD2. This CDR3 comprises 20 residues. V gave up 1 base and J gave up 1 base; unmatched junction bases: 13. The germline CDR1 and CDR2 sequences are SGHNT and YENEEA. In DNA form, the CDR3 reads TGTGCCAGCAGCTTAGTGGGGTGGGCTAGCGGGAGTGGGGCCAAAAACATTCAGTACTTC. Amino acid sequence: CASSLVGWASGSGAKNIQYF.

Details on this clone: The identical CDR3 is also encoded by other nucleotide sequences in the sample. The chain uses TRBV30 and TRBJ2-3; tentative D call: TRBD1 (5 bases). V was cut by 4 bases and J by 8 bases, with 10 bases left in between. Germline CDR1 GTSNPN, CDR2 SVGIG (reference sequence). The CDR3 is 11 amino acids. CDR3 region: CAWIQGSTQYF. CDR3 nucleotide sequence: TGTGCCTGGATTCAGGGAAGTACGCAGTATTTT. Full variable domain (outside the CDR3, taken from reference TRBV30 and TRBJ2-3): SQTIHQWPATLVQPVGSPLSLECTVEGTSNPNLYWYRQAAGRGLQLLFYSVGIGQISSEVPQNLSASRPQDRQFILSSKKLLLSDSGFYLCAWIQGSTQYFGPGTRLTVL.

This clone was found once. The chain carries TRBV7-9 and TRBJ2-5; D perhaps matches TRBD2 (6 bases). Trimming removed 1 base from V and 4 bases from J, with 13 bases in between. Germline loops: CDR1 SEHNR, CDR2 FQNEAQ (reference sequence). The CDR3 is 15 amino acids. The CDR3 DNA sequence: TGTGCCAGCAGCTTAGTGGGGGGTAACCGAGAGACCCAGTACTTC. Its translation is CASSLVGGNRETQYF.

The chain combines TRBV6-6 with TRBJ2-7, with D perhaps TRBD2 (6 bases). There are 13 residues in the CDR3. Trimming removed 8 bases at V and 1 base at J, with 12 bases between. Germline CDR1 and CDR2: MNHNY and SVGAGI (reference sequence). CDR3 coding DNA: TGTGCCAGCCGATCCGGGGGATCCTACGAGCAGTACTTC. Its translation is CASRSGGSYEQYF.

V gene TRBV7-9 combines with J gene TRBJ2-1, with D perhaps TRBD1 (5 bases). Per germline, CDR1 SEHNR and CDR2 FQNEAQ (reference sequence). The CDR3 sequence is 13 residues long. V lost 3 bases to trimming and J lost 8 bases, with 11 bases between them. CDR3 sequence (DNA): TGTGCCAGCAGCTTGCCAGGGAACCATGAGCAGTTCTTC. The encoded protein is CASSLPGNHEQFF.

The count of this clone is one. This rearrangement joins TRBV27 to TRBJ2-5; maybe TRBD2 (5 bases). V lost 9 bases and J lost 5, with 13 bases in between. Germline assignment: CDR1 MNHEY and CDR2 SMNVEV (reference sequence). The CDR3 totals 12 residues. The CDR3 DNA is TGTGCCAGTGGACGGGGTCGGGAGACCCAGTACTTC. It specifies CASGRGRETQYF.

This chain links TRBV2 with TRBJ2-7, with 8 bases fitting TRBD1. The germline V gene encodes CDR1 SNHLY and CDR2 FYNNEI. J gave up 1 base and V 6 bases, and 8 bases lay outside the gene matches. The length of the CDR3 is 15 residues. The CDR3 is CASRPFGQGSYEQYF. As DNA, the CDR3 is TGTGCCAGCAGACCCTTTGGACAGGGTTCCTACGAGCAGTACTTC.

The CDR3 region is CASSFARSTDTQYF. As DNA, the CDR3 is TGTGCCAGCAGCTTTGCGCGTAGCACAGATACGCAGTATTTT. The V call is TRBV7-3, the J call TRBJ2-3; D not resolved. The CDR3 covers 14 residues. Trimming removed 3 bases at V and 0 bases at J, with 7 bases between. Germline CDR1 reads SGHTA; CDR2 reads FQGTGA.

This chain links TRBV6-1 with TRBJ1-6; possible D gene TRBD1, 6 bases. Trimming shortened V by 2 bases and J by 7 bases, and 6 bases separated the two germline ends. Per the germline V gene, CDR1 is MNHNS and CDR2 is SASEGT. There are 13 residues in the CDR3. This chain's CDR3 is CASSETGNSPLHF. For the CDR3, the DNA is TGTGCCAGCAGTGAAACAGGGAATTCACCCCTCCACTTT.

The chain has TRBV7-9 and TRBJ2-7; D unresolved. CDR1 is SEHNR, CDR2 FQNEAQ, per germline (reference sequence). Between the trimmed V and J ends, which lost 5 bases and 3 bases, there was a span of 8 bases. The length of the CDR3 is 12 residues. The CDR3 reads CASSPRVYEQYF. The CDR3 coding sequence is TGTGCCAGCAGCCCCCGGGTCTACGAGCAGTACTTC.

The DNA for the CDR3 is TGTGCCAGCAGCTTAGGGGGCCGACTAGCGGGGAGCTACGAGCAGTACTTC. It yields the protein CASSLGGRLAGSYEQYF. This chain links TRBV7-2 with TRBJ2-7, with 11 bases that match TRBD2. This CDR3 is built from 17 residues. Germline CDR1 is SGHTA and CDR2 is FQGNSA. With 1 base clipped from V and 3 bases from J, the junction kept 8 bases outside the gene matches.